A selection of T cell receptor beta chains follows, all from one sample in a study of blood T cell repertoires in COVID-19. Sequencing used immunoSEQ multiplex PCR; TCRdb keeps in-frame clones, though not all of them. The sample shows under 450,000 clones, more than 70% of them seen only once. Sequencing was done on a sample of peripheral blood. Every receptor here comes from a woman aged 45-65 years with COVID-19, enrolled during active disease. Each CDR3 is given with its conserved first and last residue. D genes are given only for firm matches. Clone size is shown for a subset of rows, as once, few, many or a class of expanded clone.

J gene,clone size,V gene,D gene,CDR3 protein,CDR3 DNA
TRBJ2-3,NA,TRBV30,NA,CAWSVTRGWTDTQYF,TGTGCCTGGAGTGTAACTCGGGGGTGGACAGATACGCAGTATTTT
TRBJ2-2,NA,TRBV25-1,TRBD2,CASRSTSVSSNTGELFF,TGTGCCAGCAGATCGACTAGCGTGAGTTCGAACACCGGGGAGCTGTTTTTT
TRBJ2-6,NA,TRBV30,NA,CAWSAIRETYYSGANVLTF,TGTGCCTGGAGTGCAATTCGGGAAACCTATTATTCTGGGGCCAACGTCCTGACTTTC
TRBJ2-1,few,TRBV10-3,NA,CAISEGTRGGNNEQFF,TGTGCCATCAGTGAGGGGACACGTGGGGGCAACAATGAGCAGTTCTTC
TRBJ1-2,NA,TRBV19,NA,CASSAMEVSLTRYGYTF,TGTGCCAGTAGCGCGATGGAGGTTTCTCTTACCCGCTATGGCTACACCTTC
TRBJ2-7,NA,TRBV2,NA,CASTRGGTSEQYF,TGTGCCAGCACCCGAGGGGGTACCAGCGAGCAGTACTTC
TRBJ2-2,NA,TRBV24-1,TRBD1,CATSDFRGQGLTGELFF,TGTGCCACCAGTGATTTTAGGGGACAGGGACTAACCGGGGAGCTGTTTTTT
TRBJ1-2,few,TRBV24-1,NA,CATSDFSRARDGYTF,TGTGCCACCAGTGATTTTAGCAGGGCCCGGGATGGCTACACCTTC
TRBJ2-7,NA,TRBV5-6,NA,CASSLSISYEQYF,TGTGCCAGCAGCTTGTCTATTTCCTACGAGCAGTACTTC
TRBJ2-5,NA,TRBV11-2,NA,CASSFRETQYF,TGTGCCAGCAGCTTTCGAGAGACCCAGTACTTC
TRBJ2-7,NA,TRBV9,NA,CASSVASGGGYEQYF,TGTGCCAGCAGCGTAGCATCCGGGGGTGGCTACGAGCAGTACTTC
TRBJ2-7,many,TRBV30,TRBD1,CAWSVRGQGEDRRDF,TGTGCCTGGAGTGTAAGGGGACAGGGGGAAGATAGGAGGGACTTC
TRBJ1-2,NA,TRBV2,NA,CASKGGGASGYTF,TGTGCCAGCAAAGGAGGGGGGGCGAGTGGCTACACCTTC
TRBJ1-5,NA,TRBV19,TRBD1,CASSIGGGWQPQHF,TGTGCCAGTAGTATAGGAGGGGGCTGGCAGCCCCAGCATTTT
TRBJ1-2,once,TRBV7-9,NA,CASSLQGGYTF,TGTGCCAGCAGCCTACAGGGTGGCTACACCTTC
TRBJ2-5,NA,TRBV7-8,TRBD2,CASSLAVAGVETQYF,TGTGCCAGCAGCTTAGCAGTTGCGGGGGTAGAGACCCAGTACTTC